A single sample is the source of the 30 T cell receptor beta chains below, sequenced in a study of CD8 T cells in Susac syndrome. Reverse transcription of roughly 0.45 to 1 ug RNA was carried out with random hexamers. From the immunoSEQ multiplex PCR reads, TCRdb called clonotypes with MiXCR, one entry per CDR3 protein. The sample holds about 190,000 distinct CDR3 sequences, 85% to 95% seen once. Sequencing used CD4+ T cells from PBMCs. The receptors stem from a human donor in good health.

This clonotype has just one count. V is TRBV10-3 and J is TRBJ1-2; 12 bases fit TRBD1. V was pared by 6 bases and J by 6 bases, with 5 bases of the junction left unmatched. Germline V lookup: CDR1 ENHRY, CDR2 SYGVKD. The CDR3 length is 14 residues. CDR3 sequence reads: CAIRGDRGQHGYTF. The CDR3 nucleotides are TGTGCCATCAGGGGGGACAGGGGGCAACATGGCTACACCTTC.

The chain has TRBV27 and TRBJ2-7, with D possibly matching TRBD2 (5 bases). This CDR3 contains 15 residues. Germline V gives CDR1 MNHEY, CDR2 SMNVEV (reference sequence). The V end lost 6 bases, the J end lost 2 bases, and 17 bases lay between the germline ends. CDR3 sequence: CASRLGVKGTYEQYV. CDR3 sequence (DNA): TGTGCCAGCAGACTAGGCGTCAAGGGAACCTACGAGCAGTACGTC.

The V and J genes are TRBV7-2 and TRBJ1-6; TRBD1 aligns across 8 bases. Germline V gene data show CDR1 as SGHTA and CDR2 as FQGNSA. CDR3 size: 15 residues. Losses at the gene ends were 5 bases for V and 5 bases for J; bases not matched to a gene: 5. The chain's CDR3 is CASSGQGADNSPLHF. Written as DNA, the CDR3 is TGTGCCAGCAGCGGCCAGGGGGCCGATAATTCACCCCTCCACTTT.

The chain links TRBV9 to TRBJ2-2; D remains unclear. V was shortened by 0 bases and J by 6 bases, with 6 bases between the two germline ends. This CDR3 is built from 13 residues. Germline V gene data show CDR1 as SGDLS and CDR2 as YYNGEE. The CDR3 region is CASSVVEAGELFF. In nucleotides, the CDR3 is TGTGCCAGCAGCGTAGTTGAGGCCGGGGAGCTGTTTTTT.

V usage is TRBV28 and J usage is TRBJ1-5; 10 bases line up with TRBD1. Per the germline V gene, CDR1 is MDHEN and CDR2 is SYDVKM. This CDR3 comprises 16 residues. The V and J ends lost 6 bases and 3 bases, in that order; junction bases with no gene match: 8. CDR3 sequence: CASRHPGQGPNQPQHF. In DNA form, the CDR3 reads TGTGCCAGCAGACACCCGGGACAGGGGCCCAATCAGCCCCAGCATTTT.

The chain carries TRBV20-1 and TRBJ2-1; tentative D call: TRBD1 (6 bases). V was trimmed by 8 bases and J by 8 bases, leaving 16 bases between them. The CDR3 is made up of 12 amino acids. Germline lookup yields CDR1 DFQATT and CDR2 SNEGSKA (reference sequence). CDR3 nucleotide sequence: TGCAGTACAGGGCAGTGGGACGATGAGCAGTTCTTC. Amino acid sequence: CSTGQWDDEQFF.

This rearrangement joins TRBV30 to TRBJ1-5, with D possibly being TRBD1 (5 bases). CDR1 is GTSNPN, CDR2 SVGIG, per germline (reference sequence). V lost 0 bases to trimming and J lost 5 bases, with 8 bases between them. This CDR3 contains 13 residues. CDR3 sequence: CAWSVLGDQPQHF. The CDR3 region has the DNA TGTGCCTGGAGTGTACTGGGGGATCAGCCCCAGCATTTT.

The chain is built from TRBV7-3 and TRBJ2-2, with 8 bases aligning to TRBD1. From germline, CDR1 is SGHTA and CDR2 FQGTGA. J was trimmed by 2 bases and V by 8 bases; bases with no gene match: 1. This CDR3 has 13 amino acids. DNA of the CDR3: TGTGCCAGCGGACAGGGAAACACCGGGGAGCTGTTTTTT. It yields the protein CASGQGNTGELFF.

The rearrangement links TRBV12-3 or TRBV12-4 to TRBJ2-3, with TRBD2 matching over 8 bases. The CDR3 is 15 residues long. V shed 6 bases and J 2 bases; nucleotides not matched to a gene: 7. CDR3: CASRPLAGFTDTQYF. The CDR3, as DNA: TGTGCCAGCAGGCCTCTAGCGGGTTTCACAGATACGCAGTATTTT.

The chain is built from TRBV20-1 and TRBJ2-3; tentatively, D is TRBD1 (6 bases). Deletions cut 5 bases from V and 0 bases from J, with 12 bases between. The CDR3 contains 14 residues. CDR1 and CDR2 from the germline V gene are DFQATT and SNEGSKA (reference sequence). This CDR3 reads CSAPGDKSTDTQYF. DNA for the CDR3: TGCAGTGCTCCAGGGGACAAAAGCACAGATACGCAGTATTTT.

This clonotype appeared a few times. The chain combines TRBV7-2 with TRBJ1-2; D unclear. This CDR3 is 13 amino acids long. Trimming shortened V by 3 bases and J by 2 bases, and 7 bases separated the two germline ends. The germline V gene encodes CDR1 SGHTA and CDR2 FQGNSA. CDR3 coding DNA: TGTGCCAGCAGCTTGGGCAGGAACTATGGCTACACCTTC. Its protein product is CASSLGRNYGYTF.

This chain connects TRBV10-3 to TRBJ2-3; D is undetermined. V dropped 0 bases and J dropped 0 bases, with 4 bases sitting between them. The CDR3 is 14 amino acids. The V gene's germline CDR1 is ENHRY and CDR2 SYGVKD. CDR3 coding DNA: TGTGCCATCAGTGAGTCGGGGAGCACAGATACGCAGTATTTT. Amino acids: CAISESGSTDTQYF.

The chain combines TRBV3-1 with TRBJ2-5, with TRBD1 as a possible D gene (6 bases). The V end was cut by 1 base, the J end by 4 bases, with 16 bases between. The length of the CDR3 is 16 residues. In germline, CDR1 is LGHDT, CDR2 YNNKEL (reference sequence). The CDR3 nucleotides read TGTGCCAGCAGCCAAGCTTTCAGGGGCCGGTCAGAGACCCAGTACTTC. Translated, it gives CASSQAFRGRSETQYF.

The gene calls are TRBV5-1 and TRBJ2-1; D not certain. The CDR3 sequence is 13 residues long. Trimming took off 4 bases at V and 8 bases at J, with 13 bases between the two ends. Per the germline V gene, CDR1 is SGHRS and CDR2 is YFSETQ. The chain's CDR3 is CASSGVSFYEQFF. As DNA, the CDR3 is TGCGCCAGCAGCGGGGTGAGCTTTTATGAGCAGTTCTTC.

This clonotype showed up just a few times. This sequence joins TRBV5-4 and TRBJ2-7; 9 bases are a match to TRBD1. The CDR3 covers 12 residues. The germline gives CDR1 SGHNT, CDR2 YYREEE (reference sequence). The trim removed 3 bases at V and 8 bases at J, leaving 3 bases unmatched. CDR3 loop: CASSWDRDKQYF. The CDR3 DNA reads TGTGCCAGCAGCTGGGACAGGGATAAGCAGTACTTC. Full variable domain (missing parts from reference TRBV5-4 and TRBJ2-7): ETGVTQSPTHLIKTRGQQVTLRCSSQSGHNTVSWYQQALGQGPQFIFQYYREEENGRGNFPPRFSGLQFPNYSSELNVNALELDDSALYLCASSWDRDKQYFGPGTRLTVT.

The rearrangement links TRBV20-1 to TRBJ2-3; 8 positions match TRBD2. The CDR3 totals 16 residues. Germline trimming cut 0 bases from V and 4 bases from J; bases unmatched to any gene: 9. CDR1 is DFQATT and CDR2 is SNEGSKA in the germline V gene (reference sequence). In DNA form, the CDR3 reads TGCAGTGCTAGAGACCCCCGGGGGGGGAGAGCAGATACGCAGTATTTT. Amino acids: CSARDPRGGRADTQYF.

The chain carries TRBV18 and TRBJ2-1; 8 bases are a match to TRBD2. CDR3 length: 16 amino acids. The V segment lost 0 bases and the J segment 9 bases; nucleotides outside the gene matches: 10. Germline-derived CDR1 and CDR2 are KGHSH and LQKENI. CDR3 residues: CASSPPGTRAYAEQFF. The CDR3 DNA sequence: TGTGCCAGCTCACCACCCGGGACTAGGGCGTATGCTGAGCAGTTCTTC.

The rearrangement joins TRBV23-1 to TRBJ2-5, with TRBD2 as a possible D gene (5 bases). TRBV23-1 is designated an ORF whose function remains uncertain. The CDR3 is 16 amino acids. V was clipped by 4 bases and J by 5 bases, with 20 bases between them. The CDR3 bases are TGCGCCAGCAGTCCTCTAAGGCGGGCTAAAGGGGAGACCCAGTACTTC. Protein: CASSPLRRAKGETQYF.

Concerning this clonotype itself: A junction boundary mismatches the germline segment, possibly from a read error. The rearrangement joins TRBV29-1 to TRBJ1-2; D not certain. The germline V gene encodes CDR1 SQVTM and CDR2 ANQGSEA. The CDR3 length is 8 residues. CDR3: CSVADGPF. For the CDR3, the DNA is TGCAGCGTTGCGGACGGTCCCTTC.

J is TRBJ1-2 and V is TRBV3-1; tentative D call: TRBD1 (6 bases). The V gene's germline CDR1 is LGHDT and CDR2 YNNKEL (reference sequence). The CDR3 is 13 amino acids. With 3 bases removed from V and 7 bases from J, the gap between germline ends came to 12 bases. The chain's CDR3 is CASSQAAGAGYTF. The CDR3, as DNA: TGTGCCAGCAGCCAGGCGGCAGGGGCTGGCTACACCTTC.

This chain uses TRBV6-1 with TRBJ1-1; no reliable D call. The CDR3 has 13 residues. The germline V and J ends were trimmed by 6 bases and 1 base, with 9 bases remaining between them. CDR1 MNHNS and CDR2 SASEGT come from the germline V gene. DNA for the CDR3: TGTGCCAGCAGGATTTCCGGGAACACTGAAGCTTTCTTT. This codes for CASRISGNTEAFF.

V gene TRBV3-1 combines with J gene TRBJ2-1, with D possibly being TRBD1 (6 bases). Trimming removed 4 bases at V and 6 bases at J, with 16 bases between. Germline CDR1 reads LGHDT; CDR2 reads YNNKEL (reference sequence). This CDR3 is built from 15 residues. This chain's CDR3 is CASSPRIQGGNEQFF. CDR3 nucleotides: TGTGCCAGCAGCCCGCGTATACAAGGGGGCAATGAGCAGTTCTTC.

V gene TRBV9 combines with J gene TRBJ2-7; tentatively, D is TRBD1 or TRBD2 (6 bases each). Between the trimmed V and J ends, which lost 3 bases and 4 bases, there was a span of 14 bases. Per germline, CDR1 SGDLS and CDR2 YYNGEE. The CDR3 spans 14 residues. The CDR3 DNA is TGTGCCAGCAGCGCCGCCCCGGGGGCGTACGAGCAGTACTTC. It specifies CASSAAPGAYEQYF.

The chain couples TRBV27 to TRBJ2-6, with TRBD1 matching over 10 bases. Germline CDR1 MNHEY, CDR2 SMNVEV (reference sequence). V was clipped by 5 bases and J by 1 base; unmatched bases: 8. This CDR3 has 18 residues. Written as DNA, the CDR3 is TGTGCCAGCAGTCAGGACAGGGGGGAGGTTTCTGGGGCCAACGTCCTGACTTTC. Translating it yields CASSQDRGEVSGANVLTF.

This chain joins TRBV18 and TRBJ2-5; D call uncertain. Trimming shortened V by 8 bases and J by 2 bases, and 3 bases separated the two germline ends. The CDR3 consists of 10 residues. Germline V CDR1 and CDR2: KGHSH, LQKENI. The CDR3 spells CASAQETQYF. The CDR3 nucleotides are TGTGCCAGCGCGCAAGAGACCCAGTACTTC.

The chain links TRBV6-5 to TRBJ2-1; weak D call: TRBD1 (5 bases). The CDR3 length is 12 residues. Germline CDR1 MNHEY, CDR2 SVGAGI. V was pared by 6 bases and J by 6 bases, with 9 bases between. CDR3 coding DNA: TGTGCCAGCAGGACAGTCACCAATGAGCAGTTCTTC. It translates to CASRTVTNEQFF.

The chain recombines TRBV25-1 with TRBJ2-7; the match to TRBD1 covers 10 bases. The germline V gene encodes CDR1 MGHDK and CDR2 SYGVNS. CDR3 length: 15 residues. V dropped 4 bases and J dropped 6; count of bases not matched to a gene: 9. The CDR3 nucleotides read TGTGCCAGCAGTGTACTGACAGGGGGCCCCGTCGAGCAGTACTTC. It encodes CASSVLTGGPVEQYF.

The chain is built from TRBV24-1 and TRBJ2-5; 8 nucleotides line up with TRBD1. CDR3 size: 15 residues. Germline CDR1 is KGHDR and CDR2 is SFDVKD. V shed 3 bases, J shed 2 bases, and the junction held 4 bases outside the gene matches. The CDR3 reads CATSDPGQGQETQYF. The CDR3 DNA is TGTGCCACCAGTGATCCCGGACAGGGACAAGAGACCCAGTACTTC.

This clonotype has a single count. The genes are TRBV20-1 and TRBJ1-4, with 8 bases matching TRBD1. Trimming at V came to 6 bases and at J to 3 bases, leaving 6 bases not matched to a gene. The CDR3 is 14 residues long. Germline V lookup: CDR1 DFQATT, CDR2 SNEGSKA (reference sequence). CDR3 DNA sequence: TGCAGTGCCATGACAGGGGCGCCTAATGAAAAACTGTTTTTT. It specifies CSAMTGAPNEKLFF.

This chain uses TRBV20-1 with TRBJ1-5; 9 bases line up with TRBD1. CDR1 is DFQATT, CDR2 SNEGSKA, per germline (reference sequence). The CDR3 runs to 12 residues. V shed 6 bases, J shed 7 bases, and the junction held 4 bases outside the gene matches. The CDR3 reads CSADRGGQPQHF. CDR3 DNA: TGCAGTGCGGACAGGGGAGGACAGCCCCAGCATTTT.